This T cell receptor (beta chain) was sequenced during a study of memory CD8 T cells in hepatitis C reinfection. V shed 5 bases and J shed 1 base, with 5 bases lying between them. This CDR3 spans 12 amino acids. Germline loops: CDR1 LNHDA, CDR2 SQIVND (reference sequence). Time point: late/post reinfection, 12 to 24 weeks after detection. The sorted cells went straight to TCR sequencing with no prior in vitro expansion. Some clones are missing from TCRdb's copy, which holds only in-frame ones; the method was immunoSEQ multiplex PCR. Among about 50,000 clones listed, 89% were seen once. This chain links TRBV19 with TRBJ1-1; D unclear. The specimen was naive CD8+ T cells sorted from blood. This clonotype was sampled from a man younger than 35 with hepatitis C virus infection. CDR3 region: CASSRGNTEAFF. CDR3 in DNA: TGTGCCAGTAGTCGGGGGAACACTGAAGCTTTCTTT. Complete variable domain (other parts from reference TRBV19 and TRBJ1-1): DGGITQSPKYLFRKEGQNVTLSCEQNLNHDAMYWYRQDPGQGLRLIYYSQIVNDFQKGDIAEGYSVSREKKESFPLTVTSAQKNPTAFYLCASSRGNTEAFFGQGTRLTVV.